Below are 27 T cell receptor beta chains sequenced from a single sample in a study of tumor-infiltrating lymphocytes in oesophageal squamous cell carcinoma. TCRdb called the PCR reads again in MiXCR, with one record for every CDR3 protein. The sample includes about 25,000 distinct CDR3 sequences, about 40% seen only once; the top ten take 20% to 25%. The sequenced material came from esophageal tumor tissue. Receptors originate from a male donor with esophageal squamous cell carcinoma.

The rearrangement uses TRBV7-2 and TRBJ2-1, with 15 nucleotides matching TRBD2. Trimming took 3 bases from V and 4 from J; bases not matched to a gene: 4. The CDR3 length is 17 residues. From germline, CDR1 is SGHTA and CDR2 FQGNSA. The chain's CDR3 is CASSLRTSGGAYNEQFF. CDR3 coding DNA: TGTGCCAGCAGCTTGAGGACTAGCGGGGGGGCTTACAATGAGCAGTTCTTC.

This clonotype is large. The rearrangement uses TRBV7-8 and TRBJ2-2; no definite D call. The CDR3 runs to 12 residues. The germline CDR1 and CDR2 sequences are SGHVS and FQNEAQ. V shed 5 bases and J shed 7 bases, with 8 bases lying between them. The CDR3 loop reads CASSPTIGELFF. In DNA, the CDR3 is TGTGCCAGCAGCCCTACGATCGGGGAGCTGTTTTTT.

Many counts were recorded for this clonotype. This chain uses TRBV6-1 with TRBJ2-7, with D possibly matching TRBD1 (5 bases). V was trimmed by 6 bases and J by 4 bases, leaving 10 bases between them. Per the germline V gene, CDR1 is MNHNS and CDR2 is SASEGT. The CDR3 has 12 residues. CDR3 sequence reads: CASRQGAYEQYF. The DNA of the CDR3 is TGTGCCAGCAGGCAGGGTGCTTACGAGCAGTACTTC.

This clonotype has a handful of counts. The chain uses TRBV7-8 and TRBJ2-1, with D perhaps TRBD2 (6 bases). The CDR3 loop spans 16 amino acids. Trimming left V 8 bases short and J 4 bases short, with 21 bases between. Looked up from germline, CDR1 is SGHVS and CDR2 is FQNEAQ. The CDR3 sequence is CASGYRGGTQYNEQFF. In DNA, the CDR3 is TGTGCCAGCGGGTATAGGGGTGGGACTCAGTACAATGAGCAGTTCTTC.

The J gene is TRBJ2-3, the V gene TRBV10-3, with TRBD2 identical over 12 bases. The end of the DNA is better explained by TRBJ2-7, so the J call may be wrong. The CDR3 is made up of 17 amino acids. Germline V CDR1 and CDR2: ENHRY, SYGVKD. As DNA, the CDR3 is TGTGCCATCAGTGACTACACTAGCGGGAGGTCCTACAATGAGCAGTACTTC. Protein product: CAISDYTSGRSYNEQYF.

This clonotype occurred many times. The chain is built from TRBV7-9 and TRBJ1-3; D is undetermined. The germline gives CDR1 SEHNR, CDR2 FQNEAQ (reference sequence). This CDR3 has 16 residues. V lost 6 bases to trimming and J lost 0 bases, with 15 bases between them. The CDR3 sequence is CASRHNDGISGNTIYF. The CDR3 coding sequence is TGTGCCAGCAGGCACAACGACGGGATCTCTGGAAACACCATATATTTT. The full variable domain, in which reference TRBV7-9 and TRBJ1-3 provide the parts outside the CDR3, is DTGVSQNPRHKITKRGQNVTFRCDPISEHNRLYWYRQTLGQGPEFLTYFQNEAQLEKSRLLSDRFSAERPKGSFSTLEIQRTEQGDSAMYLCASRHNDGISGNTIYFGEGSWLTVV.

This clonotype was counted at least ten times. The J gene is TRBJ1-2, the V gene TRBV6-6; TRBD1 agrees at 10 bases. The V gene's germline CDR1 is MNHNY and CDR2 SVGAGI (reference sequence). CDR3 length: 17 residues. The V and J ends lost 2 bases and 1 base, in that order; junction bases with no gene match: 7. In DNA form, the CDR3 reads TGTGCCAGCAGTTACGACAGGGGGCGCCGTGATAACTATGGCTACACCTTC. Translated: CASSYDRGRRDNYGYTF.

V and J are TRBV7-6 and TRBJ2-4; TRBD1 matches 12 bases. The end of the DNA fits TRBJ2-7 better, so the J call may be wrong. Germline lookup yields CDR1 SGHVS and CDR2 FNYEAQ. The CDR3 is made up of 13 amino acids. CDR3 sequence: CASSRDRGHEQYF. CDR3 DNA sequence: TGTGCCAGCAGTCGGGACAGGGGGCACGAGCAGTACTTC.

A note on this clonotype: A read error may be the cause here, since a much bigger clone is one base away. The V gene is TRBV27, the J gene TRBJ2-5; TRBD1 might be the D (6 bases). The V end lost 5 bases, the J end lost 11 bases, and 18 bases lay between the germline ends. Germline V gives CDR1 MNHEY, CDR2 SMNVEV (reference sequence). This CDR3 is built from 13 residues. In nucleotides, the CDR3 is TGTGCCAGCAGTCAGGACAGCTACAATGAGCAGTACTTC. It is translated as CASSQDSYNEQYF.

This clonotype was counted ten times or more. CDR3 coding DNA: TGTGCCAGCAGTCAGGGGGGAGCTTTGAACACTGAAGCTTTCTTT. This gives the protein CASSQGGALNTEAFF. The gene calls are TRBV27 and TRBJ1-1, with TRBD1 matching over 7 bases. The CDR3 covers 15 residues. J lost 0 bases, V lost 5 bases, and 6 bases had no gene match. Germline V lookup: CDR1 MNHEY, CDR2 SMNVEV (reference sequence).

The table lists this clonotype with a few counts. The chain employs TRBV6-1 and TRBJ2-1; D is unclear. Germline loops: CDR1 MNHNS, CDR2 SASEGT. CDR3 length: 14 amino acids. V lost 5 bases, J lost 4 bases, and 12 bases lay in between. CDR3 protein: CASSSVTEYNEQFF. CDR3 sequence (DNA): TGTGCCAGCAGTTCCGTGACGGAATACAATGAGCAGTTCTTC.

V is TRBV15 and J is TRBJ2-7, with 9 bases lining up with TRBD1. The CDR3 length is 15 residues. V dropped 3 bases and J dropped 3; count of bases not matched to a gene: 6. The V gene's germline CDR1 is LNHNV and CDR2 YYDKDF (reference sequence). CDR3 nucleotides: TGTGCCACCAGCAGGGGGGACAGGGAGGACTACGAGCAGTACTTC. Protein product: CATSRGDREDYEQYF.

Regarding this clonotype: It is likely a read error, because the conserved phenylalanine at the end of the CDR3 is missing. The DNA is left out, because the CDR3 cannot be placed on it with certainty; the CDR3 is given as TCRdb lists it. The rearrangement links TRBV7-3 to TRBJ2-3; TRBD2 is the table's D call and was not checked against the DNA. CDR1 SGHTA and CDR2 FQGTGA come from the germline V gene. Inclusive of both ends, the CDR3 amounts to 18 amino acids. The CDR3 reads CASSLLAGSAYNEQFFGP.

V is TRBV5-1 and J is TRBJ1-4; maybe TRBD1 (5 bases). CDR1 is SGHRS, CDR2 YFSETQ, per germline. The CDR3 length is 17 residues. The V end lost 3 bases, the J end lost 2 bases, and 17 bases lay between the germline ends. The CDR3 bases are TGCGCCAGCAGCTGGGCCGCCGTTGGGACGACTAATGAAAAACTGTTTTTT. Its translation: CASSWAAVGTTNEKLFF.

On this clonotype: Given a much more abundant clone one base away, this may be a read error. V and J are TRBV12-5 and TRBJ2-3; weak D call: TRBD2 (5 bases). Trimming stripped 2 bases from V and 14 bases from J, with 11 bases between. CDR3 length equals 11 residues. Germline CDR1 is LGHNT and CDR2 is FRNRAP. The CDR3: CASGLSGELYF. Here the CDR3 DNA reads TGTGCTAGTGGTTTGTCTGGGGAGCTGTATTTT.

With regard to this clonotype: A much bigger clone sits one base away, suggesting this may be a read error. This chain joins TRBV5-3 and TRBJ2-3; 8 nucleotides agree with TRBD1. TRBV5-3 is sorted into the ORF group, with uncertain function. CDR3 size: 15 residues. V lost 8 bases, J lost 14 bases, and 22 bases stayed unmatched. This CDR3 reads CASSQSGQGSGELYF. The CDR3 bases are TGTGCCAGCAGCCAAAGTGGACAGGGATCCGGGGAGCTGTATTTT.

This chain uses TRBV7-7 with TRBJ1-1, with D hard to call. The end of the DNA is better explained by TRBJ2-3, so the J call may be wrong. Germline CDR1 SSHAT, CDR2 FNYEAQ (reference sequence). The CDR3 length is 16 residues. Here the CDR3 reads CASSFRPDGRTDTQYF. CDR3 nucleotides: TGTGCCAGCAGCTTCCGGCCGGACGGGCGCACAGATACGCAGTATTTT.

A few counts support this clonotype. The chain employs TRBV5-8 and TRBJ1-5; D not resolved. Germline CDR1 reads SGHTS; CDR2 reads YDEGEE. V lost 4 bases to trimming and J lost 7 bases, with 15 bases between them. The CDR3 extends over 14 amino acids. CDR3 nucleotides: TGTGCCAGCAGCATGACACCTAATGAACAGCCCCAGCATTTT. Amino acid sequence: CASSMTPNEQPQHF.

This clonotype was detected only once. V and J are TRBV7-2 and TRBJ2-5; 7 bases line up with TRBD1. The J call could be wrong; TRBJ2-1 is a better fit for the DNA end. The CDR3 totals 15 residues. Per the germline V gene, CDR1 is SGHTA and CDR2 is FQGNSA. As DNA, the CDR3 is TGTGCCAGCAGCTTAGAGGGACAGACAAACAATGAGCAGTTCTTC. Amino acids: CASSLEGQTNNEQFF.

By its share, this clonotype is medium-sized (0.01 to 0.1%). CDR3 amino acids: CASSEYWEQFF. The CDR3 region has the DNA TGTGCCAGCAGTGAATATTGGGAGCAGTTCTTC. The V gene is TRBV6-1, the J gene TRBJ2-1; D unresolved. This CDR3 has 11 residues. V lost 2 bases and J lost 10, with 6 bases in between. Germline-derived CDR1 and CDR2 are MNHNS and SASEGT.

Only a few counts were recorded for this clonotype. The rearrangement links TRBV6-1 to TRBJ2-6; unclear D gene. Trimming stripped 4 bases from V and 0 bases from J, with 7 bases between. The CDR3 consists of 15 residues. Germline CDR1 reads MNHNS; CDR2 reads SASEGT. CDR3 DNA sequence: TGTGCCAGCAGTGCAGAGAGCTCTGGGGCCAACGTCCTGACTTTC. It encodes CASSAESSGANVLTF.

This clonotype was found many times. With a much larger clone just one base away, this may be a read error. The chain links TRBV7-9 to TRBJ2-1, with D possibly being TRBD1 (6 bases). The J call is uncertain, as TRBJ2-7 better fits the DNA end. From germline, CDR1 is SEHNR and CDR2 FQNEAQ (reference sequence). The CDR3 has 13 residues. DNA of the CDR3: TGTGCCAGCACCGGGCAGGGGTACAATGAGCAGTACTTC. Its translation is CASTGQGYNEQYF.

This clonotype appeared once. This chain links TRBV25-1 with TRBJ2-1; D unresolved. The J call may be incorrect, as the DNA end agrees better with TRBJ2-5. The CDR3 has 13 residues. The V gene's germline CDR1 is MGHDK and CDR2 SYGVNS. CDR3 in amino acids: CASNMGSAETQYF. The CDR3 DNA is TGTGCCAGCAATATGGGGTCGGCAGAGACCCAGTACTTC.

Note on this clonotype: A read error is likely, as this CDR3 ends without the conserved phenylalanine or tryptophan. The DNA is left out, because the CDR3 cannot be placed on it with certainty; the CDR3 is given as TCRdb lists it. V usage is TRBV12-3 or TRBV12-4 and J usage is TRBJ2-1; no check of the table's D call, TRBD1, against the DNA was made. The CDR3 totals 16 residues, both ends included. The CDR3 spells CASSLMGTVYGYTFGS.

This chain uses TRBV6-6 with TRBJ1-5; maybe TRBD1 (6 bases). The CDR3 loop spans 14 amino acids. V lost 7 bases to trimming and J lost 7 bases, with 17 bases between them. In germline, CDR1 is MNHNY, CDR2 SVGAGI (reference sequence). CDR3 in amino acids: CASKNRVANQPQHF. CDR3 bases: TGTGCCAGCAAGAACAGGGTAGCTAACCAGCCCCAGCATTTT.

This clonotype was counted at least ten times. The CDR3 region is CASSRPRGLPRSPLHF. CDR3 DNA: TGTGCCAGCAGCCGACCCCGGGGCCTTCCACGATCACCCCTCCACTTT. The chain is built from TRBV7-2 and TRBJ1-6; tentative D call: TRBD1 (5 bases). V lost 5 bases and J 10 bases, leaving 21 bases between the germline ends. The germline V gene has CDR1 SGHTA and CDR2 FQGNSA. This CDR3 spans 16 amino acids.

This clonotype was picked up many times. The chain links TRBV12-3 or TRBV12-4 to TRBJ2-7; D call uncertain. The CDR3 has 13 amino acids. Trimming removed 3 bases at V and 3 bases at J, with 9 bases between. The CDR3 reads CASSLGGIYEQYF. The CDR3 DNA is TGTGCCAGCAGTTTGGGCGGCATCTACGAGCAGTACTTC.